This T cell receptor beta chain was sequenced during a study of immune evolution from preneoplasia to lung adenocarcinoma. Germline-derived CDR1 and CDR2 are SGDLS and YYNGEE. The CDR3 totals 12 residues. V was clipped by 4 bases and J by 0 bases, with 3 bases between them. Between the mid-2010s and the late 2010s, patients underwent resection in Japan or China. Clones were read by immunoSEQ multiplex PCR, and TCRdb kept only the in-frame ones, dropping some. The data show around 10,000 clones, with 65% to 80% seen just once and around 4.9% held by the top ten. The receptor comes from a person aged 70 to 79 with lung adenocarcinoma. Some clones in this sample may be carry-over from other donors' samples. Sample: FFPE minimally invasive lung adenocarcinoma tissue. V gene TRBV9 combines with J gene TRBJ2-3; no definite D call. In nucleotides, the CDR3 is TGTGCCAGCAGCCCTAGCACAGATACGCAGTATTTT. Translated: CASSPSTDTQYF. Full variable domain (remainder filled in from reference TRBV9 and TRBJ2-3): DSGVTQTPKHLITATGQRVTLRCSPRSGDLSVYWYQQSLDQGLQFLIQYYNGEERAKGNILERFSAQQFPDLHSELNLSSLELGDSALYFCASSPSTDTQYFGPGTRLTVL.